The 30 T cell receptor beta chains in this list originate from one sample, sequenced in a study of T cells expressing NK-cell markers. TCRdb reprocessed the 5' RACE reads; each CDR3 protein has one entry and no DNA is given. The sample features some 390,000 distinct CDR3 sequences, with around a tenth in its top ten. Sequenced material: blood T cells: a sorted CD56 or NKG2C T cell subset, CD4+ or CD8+ T cells, or bulk PBMC T cells (not recorded which). The receptors here all came from a woman aged 50 to 65 in good health.

CDR3: CASSLVSLEQYF. The V call is TRBV12-3 or TRBV12-4, the J call TRBJ2-7. The CDR3 sequence is 12 residues long.

The chain couples TRBV6-6 to TRBJ1-2. Germline-derived CDR1 and CDR2 are MNHNY and SVGAGI (reference sequence). The CDR3 is 14 amino acids. The CDR3 region is CASSPRSDNYGYTF.

V is TRBV20-1 and J is TRBJ2-3; absent DNA, TCRdb's TRBD2 call cannot be checked. The CDR3 has 16 residues. Germline V gene sequence: CDR1 DFQATT, CDR2 SNEGSKA (reference sequence). CDR3 loop: CSARLHLSGVLKAQYF.

This rearrangement joins TRBV4-1 to TRBJ1-1; with no DNA, the TCRdb D assignment of TRBD1 cannot be verified. Germline CDR1 is MGHRA and CDR2 is YSYEKL. This CDR3 contains 16 residues. The CDR3 region is CASSRGDRGMNTEAFF.

J is TRBJ2-3 and V is TRBV4-1; there is no DNA to check the TCRdb D call of TRBD1. Germline values: CDR1 MGHRA, CDR2 YSYEKL. The CDR3 consists of 16 residues. CDR3 loop: CASSQLPGPSPDTQYF.

The chain carries TRBV4-1 and TRBJ2-7. CDR1 is MGHRA and CDR2 is YSYEKL in the germline V gene. The CDR3 runs to 15 residues. The CDR3: CASSQRNGRSLEQYF.

This sequence joins TRBV5-1 and TRBJ2-7; the D call from TCRdb, TRBD2, cannot be confirmed without DNA. Looked up from germline, CDR1 is SGHRS and CDR2 is YFSETQ. The CDR3 consists of 15 residues. The CDR3 loop reads CASSPMREGPYEQYF.

CDR3: CASAPKTGEAFF. This chain uses TRBV10-2 with TRBJ1-1; the TCRdb call, TRBD1, lacks DNA for checking. The CDR3 has 12 residues. CDR1 WSHSY and CDR2 SAAADI come from the germline V gene.

V gene TRBV29-1 combines with J gene TRBJ2-7. CDR1 and CDR2 from the germline V gene are SQVTM and ANQGSEA. This CDR3 has 12 amino acids. This CDR3 is CSVVVGVYEQYF.

The gene calls are TRBV24-1 and TRBJ2-5. Per germline, CDR1 KGHDR and CDR2 SFDVKD. The CDR3 has 11 residues. The CDR3 sequence is CATTWGRTQYF.

CDR3 amino acids: CASSEGRRAFF. V is TRBV2 and J is TRBJ1-1. Germline CDR1 reads SNHLY; CDR2 reads FYNNEI. The CDR3 extends over 11 amino acids.

This chain links TRBV20-1 with TRBJ2-3; TCRdb picks TRBD2, but there is no DNA to check that call. Germline lookup yields CDR1 DFQATT and CDR2 SNEGSKA (reference sequence). The CDR3 length is 14 residues. CDR3 region: CSARGEIGGPPQYF.

The chain joins TRBV7-8 to TRBJ2-3; TCRdb names TRBD2, which stays unverified in the absence of DNA. The CDR3 extends over 14 amino acids. Germline lookup yields CDR1 SGHVS and CDR2 FQNEAQ. The CDR3 here is CASSPGRVRDTQYF.

V is TRBV7-3 and J is TRBJ2-2; TCRdb returns TRBD2, unconfirmable since there is no DNA. Per germline, CDR1 SGHTA and CDR2 FQGTGA. The CDR3 consists of 16 residues. The CDR3 reads CASSLIPSGVGGELFF.

The chain has TRBV11-3 and TRBJ2-5; TCRdb outputs TRBD1, but without DNA this stays unchecked. The CDR3 loop spans 14 amino acids. Germline CDR1 and CDR2: SGHNT and YENEEA. The CDR3 loop is CASRLARGLETQYF.

The chain's CDR3 is CSARDPIKGFHNEQFF. The J gene is TRBJ2-1, the V gene TRBV20-1. The CDR3 contains 16 residues. The germline V gene encodes CDR1 DFQATT and CDR2 SNEGSKA (reference sequence).

The rearrangement links TRBV3-1 to TRBJ2-1; TCRdb designates TRBD2, a call that cannot be tested without DNA. Germline loops: CDR1 LGHDT, CDR2 YNNKEL (reference sequence). The CDR3 runs to 16 residues. CDR3: CASSQASGNSYNEQFF.

The rearrangement links TRBV2 to TRBJ2-6. The germline V gene has CDR1 SNHLY and CDR2 FYNNEI. This CDR3 region has 14 residues. This chain's CDR3 is CASSWSSGANVLTF.

This rearrangement joins TRBV12-3 or TRBV12-4 to TRBJ2-1; TCRdb calls TRBD1, which cannot be checked without DNA. The CDR3 is made up of 15 amino acids. The chain's CDR3 is CASSPEGQGRWGQFF.

The chain joins TRBV7-8 to TRBJ2-1; checking the TCRdb D call of TRBD1 is not possible without DNA. The CDR3 sequence is 13 residues long. CDR1 is SGHVS, CDR2 FQNEAQ, per germline. CDR3 in amino acids: CASSPLRRSEQFF.

This chain uses TRBV5-1 with TRBJ1-1. Per germline, CDR1 SGHRS and CDR2 YFSETQ. The CDR3 has 14 amino acids. The CDR3 is CASSWEGSDTEAFF.

V is TRBV20-1 and J is TRBJ2-1. This CDR3 comprises 16 residues. Germline lookup yields CDR1 DFQATT and CDR2 SNEGSKA (reference sequence). The CDR3 spells CSARDRHRSSYNEQFF.

This chain uses TRBV20-1 with TRBJ2-5; TCRdb selects TRBD1, and the lack of DNA leaves this call unchecked. This CDR3 comprises 14 residues. Germline V CDR1 and CDR2: DFQATT, SNEGSKA (reference sequence). CDR3 residues: CSARIRVSQETQYF.

The genes are TRBV6-6 and TRBJ1-2; no DNA is available, so the TRBD1 call from TCRdb remains unchecked. The CDR3 length is 15 residues. Germline V gene sequence: CDR1 MNHNY, CDR2 SVGAGI (reference sequence). The CDR3 is CASSYGHQEPYGYTF.

The chain uses TRBV5-1 and TRBJ1-1. Germline CDR1 reads SGHRS; CDR2 reads YFSETQ. This CDR3 contains 14 residues. The CDR3 sequence: CASSMGGMNTEAFF.

The chain's CDR3 is CASSELQGMRPQHF. The J gene is TRBJ1-5, the V gene TRBV7-6; TCRdb's assignment of TRBD1 cannot be checked, as there is no DNA. Germline values: CDR1 SGHVS, CDR2 FNYEAQ. The CDR3 covers 14 residues. Full variable domain (outside the CDR3, taken from reference TRBV7-6 and TRBJ1-5): GAGVSQSPRYKVTKRGQDVALRCDPISGHVSLYWYRQALGQGPEFLTYFNYEAQQDKSGLPNDRFSAERPEGSISTLTIQRTEQRDSAMYRCASSELQGMRPQHFGDGTRLSIL.

V is TRBV20-1 and J is TRBJ2-3; TCRdb proposes TRBD1, but this gene call is untestable without DNA. The CDR3 is made up of 16 amino acids. Germline V gene data show CDR1 as DFQATT and CDR2 as SNEGSKA (reference sequence). The CDR3 region is CSASRLMGQGPDTQYF.

The chain links TRBV4-1 to TRBJ2-3; TCRdb picks TRBD2, but there is no DNA to check that call. Per the germline V gene, CDR1 is MGHRA and CDR2 is YSYEKL. This CDR3 has 17 residues. CDR3 region: CASSQNQAGFNTDTQYF.

The rearrangement links TRBV20-1 to TRBJ2-5; the D gene TCRdb calls, TRBD1, cannot be checked with no DNA. CDR3 length: 15 residues. Germline loops: CDR1 DFQATT, CDR2 SNEGSKA (reference sequence). CDR3 in amino acids: CSARHGIRQGETQYF.

This chain joins TRBV30 and TRBJ2-2; the TCRdb call, TRBD2, lacks DNA for checking. The germline V gene has CDR1 GTSNPN and CDR2 SVGIG (reference sequence). The CDR3 loop spans 14 amino acids. The CDR3 is CAWIVAGGTGELFF.